A selection of T cell receptor beta chains follows, all from one sample in a study of blood T cell repertoires in COVID-19. This table comes from immunoSEQ multiplex PCR, and its TCRdb copy is limited to in-frame clones, with some not included. The sample records around 260,000 clones, roughly 85% being singletons. Specimen: peripheral blood. The receptors were sampled from a woman in her forties or fifties who had recovered from COVID-19. The CDR3 runs from the conserved cysteine through the conserved F or W. Each record gives: clone size, J gene, V gene, D gene, CDR3 DNA, CDR3 protein. A D gene is named only where the DNA matches it firmly. The size of a clone is reported for some rows only, either as once, few or many, or as a class for expanded clones.

NA TRBJ2-7 TRBV6-5 TRBD1 TGTGCCAGCAGTTCCGCGACAGGGGAATACGAGCAGTACTTC CASSSATGEYEQYF
few TRBJ1-3 TRBV5-1 NA TGCGCCAGCAGCTTGGATGGGCAAATCTCTGGAAACACCATATATTTT CASSLDGQISGNTIYF
NA TRBJ2-3 TRBV7-2 NA TGTGCCAGCCGTCGGGGGAGGTCGGATACGCAGTATTTT CASRRGRSDTQYF
NA TRBJ2-3 TRBV7-9 TRBD2 TGTGCCAGCAGCATCGGACTAGCGGGGGGTTTATCTAGCACAGATACGCAGTATTTT CASSIGLAGGLSSTDTQYF
NA TRBJ1-2 TRBV6-5 NA TGTGCCAGCAAAGCGGCAGCCTCTAACTATGGCTACACCTTC CASKAAASNYGYTF
NA TRBJ2-7 TRBV10-3 TRBD2 TGTGCCATCAGTGCCGGACTAGCGGGAGATCGGTCCTACGAGCAGTACTTC CAISAGLAGDRSYEQYF
few TRBJ1-5 TRBV6-1 NA TGTGCCAGCAGTGTGGTCCCAGGAGGGGTCGATCAGCCCCAGCATTTT CASSVVPGGVDQPQHF
NA TRBJ1-2 TRBV9 TRBD1 TGTGCCAGCAGCGTCGCCCCGGGGACAGATAACTATGGCTACACCTTC CASSVAPGTDNYGYTF
NA TRBJ2-7 TRBV19 TRBD1 TGTGCCAGTACCCCTCCGGACAGGGCTTACGAGCAGTACTTC CASTPPDRAYEQYF
NA TRBJ2-6 TRBV6-2/TRBV6-3 NA TGTGCCAGCAGTCGGCGACAGTACTCAGGGGGGGCCAACGTCCTGACTTTC CASSRRQYSGGANVLTF
NA TRBJ2-3 TRBV6-5 TRBD1 TGTGCCAGCACCTGGGACAGGGGGCTGGATACGCAGTATTTT CASTWDRGLDTQYF
NA TRBJ2-2 TRBV7-9 NA TGTGCCAGCAGCCTCGTACAGGGTTGGCGTAAGGGGAACACCGGGGAGCTGTTTTTT CASSLVQGWRKGNTGELFF
once TRBJ1-1 TRBV18 NA TGTGCCAGCTCACCCCCCACGGGATTGAACACTGAAGCTTTCTTT CASSPPTGLNTEAFF
NA TRBJ1-1 TRBV18 NA TGTGCCAGCTCACCACCAATGGGGCTCCCAGAAGCTTTCTTT CASSPPMGLPEAFF
NA TRBJ2-5 TRBV7-2 TRBD1 TGTGCCAGCAGTCAGGGGGTGGCGAAGACCCAGTACTTC CASSQGVAKTQYF
few TRBJ1-1 TRBV28 NA TGTGCCAGCAGTTTATCGGTTGAAGCTTTCTTT CASSLSVEAFF
NA TRBJ2-7 TRBV7-9 NA TGTGCCAGCAGACCTCTAGGGGTCTACGAGCAGTACTTC CASRPLGVYEQYF
NA TRBJ2-4 TRBV7-9 TRBD2 TGTGCCAGCAGCTATTACACGGGACTAAGGAGAAACATTCAGTACTTC CASSYYTGLRRNIQYF
NA TRBJ2-7 TRBV15 TRBD1 TGTGCCACCAGCAGACGGGACAGAACCTACGAGCAGTACTTC CATSRRDRTYEQYF
NA TRBJ2-7 TRBV3-1/TRBV3-2 TRBD2 TGTGCCAGCAGCCAAGATTGGGGACTAGCCTTAACCCCCCAGTACTTC CASSQDWGLALTPQYF
once TRBJ1-5 TRBV19 NA TGTGCCAGTAGTATTTTTTTGGGGGGTAGCAATCAGCCCCAGCATTTT CASSIFLGGSNQPQHF
NA TRBJ2-7 TRBV19 TRBD2 TGTGCCAGTAGTCCCTTCCCGAGACTAGCGGGACAATTTATGCCGGGGCAGTACTTC CASSPFPRLAGQFMPGQYF
NA TRBJ2-1 TRBV6-2/TRBV6-3 TRBD2 TGTGCCAGCAGCCGCGTGGGGGGGGGTGAGCAGTTCTTC CASSRVGGGEQFF
NA TRBJ1-1 TRBV14 NA TGTGCCAGCAGCCAAGATTTGGGGGGTGAAGCTTTCTTT CASSQDLGGEAFF
NA TRBJ2-1 TRBV7-2 TRBD2 TGTGCCAGCAGCTTTGGGACTACCTTGGATGAGCAGTTCTTC CASSFGTTLDEQFF
NA TRBJ1-6 TRBV5-1 NA TGCGCCAGCAGCTTGGCCGCGGGCGGGGATTCACCCCTCCACTTT CASSLAAGGDSPLHF
NA TRBJ2-1 TRBV11-2 TRBD2 TGTGCCAGCAGCTTAGTCGGGGGGACCTACAATGAGCAGTTCTTC CASSLVGGTYNEQFF
NA TRBJ1-1 TRBV28 NA TGTGCCAGCAGTTTAAGCGACCGCCCCACACCCGCTGAAGCTTTCTTT CASSLSDRPTPAEAFF
NA TRBJ2-1 TRBV9 TRBD2 TGTGCCAGCAGCGTAGGAGCGGGAGAATACAATGAGCAGTTCTTC CASSVGAGEYNEQFF
NA TRBJ2-7 TRBV6-2/TRBV6-3 TRBD2 TGTGCCAGCAGTTATTGGACTAGCGGGAGAATCAACGAGCAGTACTTC CASSYWTSGRINEQYF
NA TRBJ2-3 TRBV6-5 NA TGTGCCAGCAAGTTAAGCGCTAGCACAGATACGCAGTATTTT CASKLSASTDTQYF
NA TRBJ1-2 TRBV5-6 NA TGTGCCAGCAGCTTGTGGCAGTCGGGCTACACCTTC CASSLWQSGYTF
NA TRBJ2-1 TRBV27 TRBD1 TGTGCCAGCAGTTTATTCACAGGGGTCAATGAGCAGTTCTTC CASSLFTGVNEQFF
NA TRBJ2-1 TRBV14 TRBD2 TGTGCCAGCAGCCCCCGGGTAGCGGGGGACTTGTTCTTC CASSPRVAGDLFF
NA TRBJ2-1 TRBV7-2 NA TGTGCCAGCAGCTCGTTGGTTAGCGGCTCCTACAATGAGCAGTTCTTC CASSSLVSGSYNEQFF
NA TRBJ1-2 TRBV28 NA TGTGCCAGCGCGACAGTCTATGGCTACACCTTC CASATVYGYTF
NA TRBJ2-2 TRBV28 TRBD2 TGTGCCAGCAAGAACGCCGACGGGAGGGCCATCGGGGAGCTGTTTTTT CASKNADGRAIGELFF
NA TRBJ1-1 TRBV6-5 TRBD1 TGTGCCAGCCGCCCGACAGGGACCACTGAAGCTTTCTTT CASRPTGTTEAFF
NA TRBJ1-2 TRBV6-5 NA TGTGCCAGCAGTTACTCCGGGGTGGGGTTAAACTATGGCTACACCTTC CASSYSGVGLNYGYTF
NA TRBJ2-7 TRBV5-4 TRBD1 TGTGCCAGCAGCCGAGGGGCCGTGGGACAGTCCGAGCAGTACTTC CASSRGAVGQSEQYF